Each of the 27 T cell receptor beta chains below was sequenced from the same sample in a study of blood T cell repertoires in COVID-19. The data were produced by immunoSEQ multiplex PCR, yet TCRdb's version contains in-frame clones alone and is incomplete. Among roughly 200,000 clones, around 80% were seen once, and the ten largest hold around 8.9%. The specimen sequenced was peripheral blood. The receptors were gathered from a man aged 40-49 years with active or convalescent COVID-19.

The chain joins TRBV28 to TRBJ1-5; 8 nucleotides match TRBD1. CDR1 and CDR2 (germline): MDHEN, SYDVKM. The CDR3 spans 15 residues. V was clipped by 5 bases and J by 7 bases; unmatched bases: 10. CDR3 loop: CASSTHGQGTQPQHF. CDR3 DNA: TGTGCCAGCAGTACGCATGGACAGGGTACCCAGCCCCAGCATTTT.

The V gene is TRBV4-2, the J gene TRBJ2-7; the D is unclear. The CDR3 is made up of 15 amino acids. Trimming removed 0 bases from V and 5 bases from J, with 14 bases in between. Germline loops: CDR1 LGHNA, CDR2 YNFKEQ. CDR3 amino acids: CASSQDGGQANEQYF. In DNA form, the CDR3 reads TGTGCCAGCAGCCAAGATGGTGGGCAGGCTAACGAGCAGTACTTC.

The chain combines TRBV7-2 with TRBJ1-2; 9 nucleotides agree with TRBD1. V was clipped by 4 bases and J by 6 bases; unmatched bases: 3. Germline V gene data show CDR1 as SGHTA and CDR2 as FQGNSA. There are 13 residues in the CDR3. The CDR3 region has the DNA TGTGCCAGCAGCTCAGACAGGGGGAATGGCTACACCTTC. As protein: CASSSDRGNGYTF.

The rearrangement joins TRBV5-1 to TRBJ2-7; 13 bases agree with TRBD2. The germline V gene has CDR1 SGHRS and CDR2 YFSETQ. The CDR3 is 16 residues long. With V trimmed by 4 bases and J by 4 bases, 8 bases remained unmatched. In DNA, the CDR3 is TGCGCCAGCAGCCTCACTAGCGGGGGGGCCGTGTACGAGCAGTACTTC. Protein product: CASSLTSGGAVYEQYF.

This clone was detected only once. The chain recombines TRBV11-3 with TRBJ1-4; TRBD1 might be the D (5 bases). Trimming pared 2 bases from V and 4 bases from J, leaving 8 bases between. The germline V gene encodes CDR1 SGHNT and CDR2 YENEEA. The CDR3 consists of 14 residues. The DNA of the CDR3 is TGTGCCAGCAGCTTACGGGGGGATAATGAAAAACTGTTTTTT. Translating it yields CASSLRGDNEKLFF.

This clone has just one count. The chain couples TRBV9 to TRBJ1-1; TRBD1 matches 9 bases. V shed 3 bases, J shed 5 bases, and the junction held 8 bases outside the gene matches. The CDR3 covers 15 residues. Germline values: CDR1 SGDLS, CDR2 YYNGEE. CDR3 in amino acids: CASSAAGTGQTEAFF. CDR3 bases: TGTGCCAGCAGCGCTGCCGGGACAGGGCAAACTGAAGCTTTCTTT.

This clone was counted once. The identical CDR3 is also encoded by other nucleotide sequences in the sample. This chain joins TRBV30 and TRBJ1-5; D is undetermined. Trimming shortened V by 2 bases and J by 0 bases, and 8 bases separated the two germline ends. CDR3 length: 14 residues. The germline V gene has CDR1 GTSNPN and CDR2 SVGIG (reference sequence). The CDR3 here is CAWSRGSSNQPQHF. As DNA, the CDR3 is TGTGCCTGGAGTAGAGGGTCTAGCAATCAGCCCCAGCATTTT.

This clone has just a few counts. This may be a read error: a much more frequent sequence differs by one nucleotide. Other DNA sequences in this sample translate to the same CDR3. This chain links TRBV11-2 with TRBJ1-1, with 8 bases that match TRBD1. CDR3 length equals 14 residues. V shed 5 bases and J 1 base; nucleotides not matched to a gene: 3. The germline CDR1 and CDR2 sequences are SGHAT and FQNNGV. The CDR3 region is CASSPGQGNTEAFF. The DNA of the CDR3 is TGTGCCAGCAGCCCAGGACAGGGGAACACTGAAGCTTTCTTT.

V is TRBV6-5 and J is TRBJ2-3; TRBD2 matches at 10 bases. V was clipped by 6 bases and J by 5 bases; unmatched bases: 8. CDR1 is MNHEY, CDR2 SVGAGI, per germline. This CDR3 has 15 amino acids. CDR3 DNA: TGTGCCAGCAGGGATGGGACTAGCGAGGGAGATACGCAGTATTTT. It translates to CASRDGTSEGDTQYF.

The chain links TRBV4-1 to TRBJ2-3, with D unclear. The CDR3 runs to 15 residues. Germline assignment: CDR1 MGHRA and CDR2 YSYEKL. Trimming left V 7 bases short and J 0 bases short, with 14 bases between. The CDR3 here is CASTKLGDSTDTQYF. Written as DNA, the CDR3 is TGCGCCAGCACGAAGTTGGGCGATAGCACAGATACGCAGTATTTT.

The chain employs TRBV29-1 and TRBJ1-2; TRBD1 might be the D (5 bases). This CDR3 has 13 residues. V lost 7 bases and J 8 bases, leaving 20 bases between the germline ends. Germline V gene lookup returns CDR1 SQVTM and CDR2 ANQGSEA. As DNA, the CDR3 is TGCAGCGCTGGCGGGTGGGGAGGGGAAGGCTACACCTTC. Amino acid sequence: CSAGGWGGEGYTF.

The genes are TRBV6-5 and TRBJ2-1; D is possibly TRBD2 (5 bases). The V and J ends lost 9 bases and 0 bases respectively, with 15 bases between them. CDR1 and CDR2 from the germline V gene are MNHEY and SVGAGI. The CDR3 runs to 15 residues. CDR3 in DNA: TGTGCCAGTCGAGCGGCCCCGAGCTCCTACAATGAGCAGTTCTTC. Translation: CASRAAPSSYNEQFF.

The V gene is TRBV30, the J gene TRBJ1-1; D gene unclear. The germline V gene encodes CDR1 GTSNPN and CDR2 SVGIG (reference sequence). CDR3 length: 13 residues. The V end was cut by 3 bases, the J end by 8 bases, with 16 bases between. The CDR3 nucleotides read TGTGCCTGGAGCCCCGCGCGCACTCACGAAGCTTTCTTT. Amino acid sequence: CAWSPARTHEAFF.

The chain has TRBV18 and TRBJ2-7; no definite D call. This CDR3 contains 13 residues. Trimming pared 3 bases from V and 3 bases from J, leaving 9 bases between. Germline loops: CDR1 KGHSH, CDR2 LQKENI. The CDR3 DNA reads as TGTGCCAGCTCACCCGCGTCCGACTACGAGCAGTACTTC. Residues: CASSPASDYEQYF.

The chain employs TRBV7-2 and TRBJ2-3; D perhaps matches TRBD1 (5 bases). Per germline, CDR1 SGHTA and CDR2 FQGNSA. Trimming took off 3 bases at V and 0 bases at J, with 13 bases between the two ends. The CDR3 contains 16 residues. CDR3 protein: CASSFRQMGSTDTQYF. The DNA for the CDR3 is TGTGCCAGCAGCTTCAGACAGATGGGTAGCACAGATACGCAGTATTTT.

The V call is TRBV19, the J call TRBJ2-7; 10 bases fit TRBD2. Germline V CDR1 and CDR2: LNHDA, SQIVND (reference sequence). This CDR3 is built from 15 residues. Trimming at V came to 6 bases and at J to 4 bases, leaving 9 bases not matched to a gene. CDR3 DNA: TGTGCCAGTAGCTCTCCTAGCGGGAGCTGGTACGAGCAGTACTTC. It is translated as CASSSPSGSWYEQYF.

This clone was picked up one time. J is TRBJ1-2 and V is TRBV6-2 or TRBV6-3; 9 positions agree with TRBD1. With V trimmed by 4 bases and J by 9 bases, 9 bases remained unmatched. The CDR3 runs 14 residues. Germline lookup yields CDR1 MNHEY and CDR2 SVGEGT. The CDR3 DNA reads as TGTGCCAGCAGTTTTCCCGGGACAGGGAATCGCTACACCTTC. Its protein product is CASSFPGTGNRYTF.

A word on this clone: This specimen includes other DNA sequences encoding the same CDR3. The chain has TRBV9 and TRBJ2-7; possible D gene TRBD2, 6 bases. The V and J ends lost 1 base and 3 bases respectively, with 11 bases between them. CDR1 is SGDLS and CDR2 is YYNGEE in the germline V gene. This CDR3 has 14 residues. In nucleotides, the CDR3 is TGTGCCAGCAGCGTAAGCTCCGGGGGCTACGAGCAGTACTTC. Its translation: CASSVSSGGYEQYF.

V gene TRBV10-3 combines with J gene TRBJ1-1; TRBD1 is a possible D gene (6 bases). The V gene's germline CDR1 is ENHRY and CDR2 SYGVKD. The CDR3 runs 16 residues. Trimming took off 2 bases at V and 8 bases at J, with 21 bases between the two ends. CDR3: CAISENGLGGGREAFF. The CDR3, as DNA: TGTGCCATCAGTGAGAACGGCTTGGGAGGGGGACGCGAAGCTTTCTTT.

V is TRBV19 and J is TRBJ2-7; TRBD1 aligns across 10 bases. With V trimmed by 5 bases and J by 2 bases, 9 bases remained unmatched. Germline assignment: CDR1 LNHDA and CDR2 SQIVND (reference sequence). This CDR3 is 16 amino acids long. This CDR3 reads CASSFTGTGVAYEQYF. The CDR3 coding sequence is TGTGCCAGTAGTTTTACCGGGACAGGGGTTGCCTACGAGCAGTACTTC.

The chain uses TRBV12-3 or TRBV12-4 and TRBJ1-6; no clear D gene. This CDR3 comprises 13 residues. Trimming shortened V by 5 bases and J by 8 bases, and 10 bases separated the two germline ends. The CDR3 DNA reads as TGTGCCAGCAGTCCCACGCAGGATTCACCCCTCCACTTT. Its translation is CASSPTQDSPLHF.

V and J are TRBV14 and TRBJ1-5, with D maybe TRBD1 (6 bases). This CDR3 contains 15 residues. The V gene lost 0 bases and the J gene lost 5 bases, with 11 bases spanning the gap. CDR1 and CDR2 from the germline V gene are SGHDN and FVKESK. In DNA, the CDR3 is TGTGCCAGCAGCCAAGATCAGGGGAACCATCAGCCCCAGCATTTT. This translates into CASSQDQGNHQPQHF.

The chain links TRBV5-1 to TRBJ2-3, with TRBD2 matching over 10 bases. V lost 5 bases and J lost 3; bases outside the gene matches: 15. Germline loops: CDR1 SGHRS, CDR2 YFSETQ. The CDR3 has 18 residues. The CDR3 is CASSEGRTSGFGTDTQYF. The CDR3 bases are TGCGCCAGCAGTGAGGGTAGGACTAGCGGTTTTGGAACAGATACGCAGTATTTT.

The rearrangement uses TRBV5-1 and TRBJ2-7; weak D call: TRBD1 (7 bases). The CDR3 contains 15 residues. Deletions cut 4 bases from V and 4 bases from J, with 18 bases between. Germline CDR1 SGHRS, CDR2 YFSETQ. This CDR3 is CASSLEGDRFYEQYF. Written as DNA, the CDR3 is TGCGCCAGCAGCCTGGAGGGGGACAGATTTTACGAGCAGTACTTC.

CDR3 loop: CASSQGAGRNSSPLHF. CDR3 nucleotides: TGTGCCAGCAGCCAGGGGGCAGGCAGGAATTCATCACCCCTCCACTTT. V is TRBV3-1 (or the pseudogene TRBV3-2) and J is TRBJ1-6; possibly TRBD1 for D (6 bases). V lost 3 bases and J lost 10, with 19 bases in between. Germline CDR1 is LGHDT and CDR2 is YNNKEL (reference sequence). The CDR3 contains 16 residues.

This sequence joins TRBV5-4 and TRBJ2-4, with a tentative D call TRBD2 (5 bases). The CDR3 extends over 15 amino acids. The V end lost 1 base, the J end lost 3 bases, and 11 bases lay between the germline ends. The germline V gene encodes CDR1 SGHNT and CDR2 YYREEE (reference sequence). CDR3 protein: CASSLSGGDKNIQYF. In DNA, the CDR3 is TGTGCCAGCAGCTTGTCAGGAGGAGACAAAAACATTCAGTACTTC.

The chain employs TRBV11-1 and TRBJ1-6; 9 bases are shared with TRBD1. This CDR3 has 15 amino acids. In germline, CDR1 is SGHAT, CDR2 FQDESV (reference sequence). With 2 bases clipped from V and 9 bases from J, the junction kept 5 bases outside the gene matches. The CDR3 DNA is TGTGCCAGCAGCTTAACGGGACAGGGCACTTCACCCCTCCACTTT. It translates to CASSLTGQGTSPLHF.